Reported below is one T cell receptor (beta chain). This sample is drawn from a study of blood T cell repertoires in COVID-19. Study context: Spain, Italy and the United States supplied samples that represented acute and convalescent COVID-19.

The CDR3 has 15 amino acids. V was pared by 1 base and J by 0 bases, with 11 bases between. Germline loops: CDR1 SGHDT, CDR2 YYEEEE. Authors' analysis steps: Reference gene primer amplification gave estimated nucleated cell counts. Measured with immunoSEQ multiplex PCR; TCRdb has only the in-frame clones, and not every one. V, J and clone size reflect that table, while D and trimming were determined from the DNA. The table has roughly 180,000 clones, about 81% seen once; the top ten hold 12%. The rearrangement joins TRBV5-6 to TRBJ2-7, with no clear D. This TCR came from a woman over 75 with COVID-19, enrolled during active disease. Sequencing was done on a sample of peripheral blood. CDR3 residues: CASSLMRLLSYEQYF. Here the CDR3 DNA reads TGTGCCAGCAGCTTGATGCGGCTCCTCTCCTACGAGCAGTACTTC.